The present T cell receptor beta chain was sequenced within a study of shared clonotypes between healthy human individuals. Study-level findings and limits: Clonotypes which were not shared had lower generation probabilities than clonotypes that all four donors shared. Sequencing of the sorted subsets was shown by rarefaction to be incomplete despite large depth. Generally, estimated richness proved larger in naive subsets than it did in memory subsets.

TCRdb's table, derived via immunoSEQ multiplex PCR, lists solely in-frame clones and lacks some. The sample carries about 340,000 clones, around 70% recorded once. The CDR3 runs to 15 residues. Germline V gene data show CDR1 as MGHRA and CDR2 as YSYEKL. The V and J ends lost 1 base and 4 bases, in that order; junction bases with no gene match: 2. Comment on this clone: The antigen is undetermined. Different DNA sequences within this sample yield the same CDR3.

The study drew all its donors from Caucasian adults living in Nashville, Tennessee. The TCR comes from a man aged 25-45 years in good health. Sequencing was carried out using memory CD4+ T cells sorted from blood. As for subset: CD45RA-negative fraction. This chain joins TRBV4-1 and TRBJ1-5, with 9 bases aligning to TRBD1. CDR3 in DNA: TGCGCCAGCAGCCAAGTCGGACAGGGGAATCAGCCCCAGCATTTT. Protein product: CASSQVGQGNQPQHF.